This TCR beta chain originates from a study of shared clonotypes between healthy human individuals. Across the whole study: Contributing individuals were two females and three males aged 18 to 49.

Measured with immunoSEQ multiplex PCR; TCRdb has only the in-frame clones, and not every one. The sample contains roughly 500,000 clones, roughly 77% of which appear only once. Germline loops: CDR1 SQVTM, CDR2 ANQGSEA. CDR3 length: 10 amino acids. Trimming stripped 6 bases from V and 2 bases from J, with 4 bases between. This TCR was recovered from a woman in her thirties or forties in good health. Some clones in this sample may be carry-over from other donors' samples. The J gene is TRBJ2-5, the V gene TRBV29-1; no firm D call. The sequencing sample was made of PBMCs. The CDR3 is CSVAQETQYF. The CDR3 nucleotides read TGCAGCGTGGCACAAGAGACCCAGTACTTC.